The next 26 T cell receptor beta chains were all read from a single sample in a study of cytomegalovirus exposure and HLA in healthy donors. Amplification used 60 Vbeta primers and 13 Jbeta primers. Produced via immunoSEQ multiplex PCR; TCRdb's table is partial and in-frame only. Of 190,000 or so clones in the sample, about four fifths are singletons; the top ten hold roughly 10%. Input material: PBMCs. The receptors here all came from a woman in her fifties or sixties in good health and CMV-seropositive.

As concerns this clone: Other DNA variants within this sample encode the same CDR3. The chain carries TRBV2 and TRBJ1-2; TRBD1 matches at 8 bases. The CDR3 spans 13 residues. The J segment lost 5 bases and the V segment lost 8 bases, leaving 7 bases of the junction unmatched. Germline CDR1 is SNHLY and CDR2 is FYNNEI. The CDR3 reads CASRRQGAYGYTF. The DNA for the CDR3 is TGTGCCAGCCGCAGGCAGGGGGCGTATGGCTACACCTTC.

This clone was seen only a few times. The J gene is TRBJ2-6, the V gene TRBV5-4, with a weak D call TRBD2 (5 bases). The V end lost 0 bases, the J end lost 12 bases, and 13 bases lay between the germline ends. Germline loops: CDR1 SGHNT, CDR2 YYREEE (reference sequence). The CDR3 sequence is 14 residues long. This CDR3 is CASSLEGYRGVLTF. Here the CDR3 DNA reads TGTGCCAGCAGCTTGGAAGGGTACCGGGGCGTCCTGACTTTC.

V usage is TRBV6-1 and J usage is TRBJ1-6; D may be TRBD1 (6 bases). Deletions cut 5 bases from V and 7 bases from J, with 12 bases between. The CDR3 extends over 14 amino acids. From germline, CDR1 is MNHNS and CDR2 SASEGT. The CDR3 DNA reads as TGTGCCAGCAGTTCAGGGGCTTGGAATTCACCCCTCCACTTT. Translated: CASSSGAWNSPLHF.

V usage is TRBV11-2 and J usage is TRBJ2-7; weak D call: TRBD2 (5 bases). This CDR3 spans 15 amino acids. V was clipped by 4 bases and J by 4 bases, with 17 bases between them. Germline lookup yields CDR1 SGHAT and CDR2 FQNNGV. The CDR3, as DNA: TGTGCCAGCAGCTCTCCCGTTGGGGTAGCGTACGAGCAGTACTTC. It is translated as CASSSPVGVAYEQYF.

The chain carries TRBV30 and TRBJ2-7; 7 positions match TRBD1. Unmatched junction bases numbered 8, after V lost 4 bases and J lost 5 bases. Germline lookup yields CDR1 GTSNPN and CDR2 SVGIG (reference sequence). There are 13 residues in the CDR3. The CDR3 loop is CAWIGGPGDEQYF. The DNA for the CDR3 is TGTGCCTGGATAGGGGGCCCCGGAGACGAGCAGTACTTC.

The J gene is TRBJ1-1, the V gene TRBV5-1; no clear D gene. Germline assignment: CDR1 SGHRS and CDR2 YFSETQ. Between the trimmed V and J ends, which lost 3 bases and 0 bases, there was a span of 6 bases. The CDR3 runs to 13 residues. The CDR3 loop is CASSSNMNTEAFF. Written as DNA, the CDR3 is TGCGCCAGCAGCTCGAACATGAACACTGAAGCTTTCTTT.

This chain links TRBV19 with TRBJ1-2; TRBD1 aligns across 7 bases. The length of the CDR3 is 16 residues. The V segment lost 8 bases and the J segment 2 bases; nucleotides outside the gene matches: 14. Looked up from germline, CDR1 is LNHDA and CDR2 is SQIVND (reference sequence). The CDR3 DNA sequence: TGTGCCAGTGGGGTTGGGGTCTGGGACAGCAACTATGGCTACACCTTC. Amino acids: CASGVGVWDSNYGYTF.

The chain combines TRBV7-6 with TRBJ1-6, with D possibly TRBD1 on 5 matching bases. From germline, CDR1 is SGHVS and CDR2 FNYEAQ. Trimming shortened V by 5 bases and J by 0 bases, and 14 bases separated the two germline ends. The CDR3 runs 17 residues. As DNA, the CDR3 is TGTGCCAGCAGCCAGCTGGGGAGGGGCTCCTATAATTCACCCCTCCACTTT. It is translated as CASSQLGRGSYNSPLHF.

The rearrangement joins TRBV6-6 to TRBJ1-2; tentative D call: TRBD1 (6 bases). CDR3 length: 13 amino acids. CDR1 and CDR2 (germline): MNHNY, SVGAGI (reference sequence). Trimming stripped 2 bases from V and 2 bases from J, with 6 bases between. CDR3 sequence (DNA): TGTGCCAGCAGTTACGGGGGCAACTATGGCTACACCTTC. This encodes CASSYGGNYGYTF.

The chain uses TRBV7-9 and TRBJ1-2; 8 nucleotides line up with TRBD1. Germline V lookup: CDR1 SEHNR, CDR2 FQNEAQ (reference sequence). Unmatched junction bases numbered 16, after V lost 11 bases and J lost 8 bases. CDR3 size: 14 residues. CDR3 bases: TGTGCCGTGCAGACAGGGGACCATGTGAGGGGCTACACCTTC. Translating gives CAVQTGDHVRGYTF.

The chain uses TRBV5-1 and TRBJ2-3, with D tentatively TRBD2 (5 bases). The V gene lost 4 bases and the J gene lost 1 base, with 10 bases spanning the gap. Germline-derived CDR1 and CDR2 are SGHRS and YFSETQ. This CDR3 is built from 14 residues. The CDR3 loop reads CASSRTGRTDTQYF. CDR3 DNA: TGCGCCAGCAGCAGGACTGGACGCACAGATACGCAGTATTTT.

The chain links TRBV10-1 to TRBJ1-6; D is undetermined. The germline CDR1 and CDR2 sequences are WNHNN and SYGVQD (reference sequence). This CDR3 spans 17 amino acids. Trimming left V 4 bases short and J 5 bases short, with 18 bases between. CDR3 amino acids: CASSVNYPPSNNSPLHF. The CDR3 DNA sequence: TGCGCCAGCAGTGTGAACTACCCTCCCAGCAATAATTCACCCCTCCACTTT.

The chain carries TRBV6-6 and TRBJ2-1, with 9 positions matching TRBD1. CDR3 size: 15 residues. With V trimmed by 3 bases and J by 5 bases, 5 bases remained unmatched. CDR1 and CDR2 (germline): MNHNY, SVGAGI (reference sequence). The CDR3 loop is CASSYDRGINNEQFF. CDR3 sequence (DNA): TGTGCCAGCAGTTATGACAGGGGGATTAACAATGAGCAGTTCTTC.

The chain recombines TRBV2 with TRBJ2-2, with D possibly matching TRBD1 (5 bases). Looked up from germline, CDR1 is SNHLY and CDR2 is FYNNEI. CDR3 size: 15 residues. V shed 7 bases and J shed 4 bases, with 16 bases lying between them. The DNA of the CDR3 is TGTGCCAGCATGACAGACCGGTCGGGCACCGGGGAGCTGTTTTTT. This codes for CASMTDRSGTGELFF. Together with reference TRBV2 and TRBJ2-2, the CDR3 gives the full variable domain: EPEVTQTPSHQVTQMGQEVILRCVPISNHLYFYWYRQILGQKVEFLVSFYNNEISEKSEIFDDQFSVERPDGSNFTLKIRSTKLEDSAMYFCASMTDRSGTGELFFGEGSRLTVL.

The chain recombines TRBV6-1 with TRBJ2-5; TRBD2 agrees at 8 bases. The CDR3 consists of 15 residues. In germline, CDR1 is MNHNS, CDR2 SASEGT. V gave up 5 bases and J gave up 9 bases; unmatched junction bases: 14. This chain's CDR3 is CASSPRGARLGAQYF. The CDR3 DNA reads TGTGCCAGCAGTCCGCGGGGGGCCAGGCTGGGGGCCCAGTACTTC.

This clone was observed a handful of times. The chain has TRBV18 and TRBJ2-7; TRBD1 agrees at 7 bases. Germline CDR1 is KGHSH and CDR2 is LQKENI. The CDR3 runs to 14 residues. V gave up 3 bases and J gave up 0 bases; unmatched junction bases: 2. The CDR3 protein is CASSPWDSSYEQYF. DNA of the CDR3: TGTGCCAGCTCACCGTGGGACAGCTCCTACGAGCAGTACTTC.

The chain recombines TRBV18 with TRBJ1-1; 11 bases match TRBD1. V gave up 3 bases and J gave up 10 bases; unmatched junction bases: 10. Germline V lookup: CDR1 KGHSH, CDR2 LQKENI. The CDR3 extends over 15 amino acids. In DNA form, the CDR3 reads TGTGCCAGCTCACCCAACCCGGGACAGGGGGGAGTAGCTTTCTTT. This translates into CASSPNPGQGGVAFF.

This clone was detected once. The chain's CDR3 is CASSYPDSYEQYF. DNA for the CDR3: TGTGCCAGCAGTTACCCCGACAGCTACGAGCAGTACTTC. The J gene is TRBJ2-7, the V gene TRBV6-5; TRBD1 might be the D (5 bases). This CDR3 comprises 13 residues. Trimming left V 2 bases short and J 3 bases short, with 8 bases between. CDR1 and CDR2 from the germline V gene are MNHEY and SVGAGI.

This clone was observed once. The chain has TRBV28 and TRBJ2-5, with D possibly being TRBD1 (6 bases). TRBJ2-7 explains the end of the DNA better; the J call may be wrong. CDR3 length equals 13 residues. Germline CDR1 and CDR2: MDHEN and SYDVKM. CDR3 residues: CASSFGQSYEQYF. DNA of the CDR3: TGTGCCAGCAGTTTTGGACAGAGCTACGAGCAGTACTTC.

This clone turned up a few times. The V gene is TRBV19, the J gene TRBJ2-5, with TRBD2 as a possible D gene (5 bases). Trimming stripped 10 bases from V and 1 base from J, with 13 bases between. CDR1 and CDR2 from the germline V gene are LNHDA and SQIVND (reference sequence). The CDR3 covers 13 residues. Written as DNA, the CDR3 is TGTGCCAACCTAGGAGGAGCCCAAGAGACCCAGTACTTC. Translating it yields CANLGGAQETQYF.

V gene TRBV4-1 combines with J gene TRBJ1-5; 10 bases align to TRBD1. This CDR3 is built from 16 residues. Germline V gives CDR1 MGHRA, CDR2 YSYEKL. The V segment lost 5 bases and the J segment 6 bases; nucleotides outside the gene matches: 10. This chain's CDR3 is CASSNSDGTGVQPQHF. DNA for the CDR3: TGCGCCAGCAGCAACAGCGACGGGACAGGGGTTCAGCCCCAGCATTTT.

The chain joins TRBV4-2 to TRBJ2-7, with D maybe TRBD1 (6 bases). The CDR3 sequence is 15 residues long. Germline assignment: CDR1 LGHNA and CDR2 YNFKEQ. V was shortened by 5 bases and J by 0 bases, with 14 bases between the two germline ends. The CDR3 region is CASSFSDSYSYEQYF. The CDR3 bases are TGTGCCAGCAGCTTTTCGGACAGCTACTCCTACGAGCAGTACTTC.

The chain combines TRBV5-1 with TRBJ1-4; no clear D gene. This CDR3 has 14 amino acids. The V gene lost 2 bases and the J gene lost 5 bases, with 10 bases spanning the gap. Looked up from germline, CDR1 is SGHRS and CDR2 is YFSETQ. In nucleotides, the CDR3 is TGCGCCAGCAGCTTAACAGCTCCAAATGAAAAACTGTTTTTT. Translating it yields CASSLTAPNEKLFF.

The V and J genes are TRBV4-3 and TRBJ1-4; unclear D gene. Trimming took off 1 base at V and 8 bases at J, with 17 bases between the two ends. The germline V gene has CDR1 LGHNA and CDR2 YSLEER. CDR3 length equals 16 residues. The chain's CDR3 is CASSQVPWQVWEKLFF. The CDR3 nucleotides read TGCGCCAGCAGCCAAGTTCCTTGGCAAGTTTGGGAAAAACTGTTTTTT.

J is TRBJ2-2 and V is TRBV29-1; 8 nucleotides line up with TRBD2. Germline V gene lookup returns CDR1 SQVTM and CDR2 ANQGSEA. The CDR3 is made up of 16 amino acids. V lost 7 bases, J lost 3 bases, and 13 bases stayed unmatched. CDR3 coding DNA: TGCAGCGGACTATCGGGAGGGGCATTCGACACCGGGGAGCTGTTTTTT. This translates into CSGLSGGAFDTGELFF.

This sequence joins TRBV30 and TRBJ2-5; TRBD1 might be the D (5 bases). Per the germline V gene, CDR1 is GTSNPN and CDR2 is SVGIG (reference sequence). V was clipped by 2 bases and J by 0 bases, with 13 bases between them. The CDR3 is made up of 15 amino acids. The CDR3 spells CAWSRKGHNQETQYF. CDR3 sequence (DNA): TGTGCCTGGAGTCGTAAGGGGCACAACCAAGAGACCCAGTACTTC.